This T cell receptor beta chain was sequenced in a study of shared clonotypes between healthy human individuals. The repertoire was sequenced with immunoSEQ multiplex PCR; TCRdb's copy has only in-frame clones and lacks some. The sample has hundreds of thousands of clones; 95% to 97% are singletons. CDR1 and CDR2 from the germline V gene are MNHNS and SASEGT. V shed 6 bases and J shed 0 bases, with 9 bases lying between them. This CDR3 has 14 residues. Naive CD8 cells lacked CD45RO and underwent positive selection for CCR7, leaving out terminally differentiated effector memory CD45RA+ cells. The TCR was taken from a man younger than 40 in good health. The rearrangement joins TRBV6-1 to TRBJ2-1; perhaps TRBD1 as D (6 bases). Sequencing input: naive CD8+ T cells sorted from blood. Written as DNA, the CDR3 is TGTGCCAGCAGGACAGGAACCTCCTACAATGAGCAGTTCTTC. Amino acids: CASRTGTSYNEQFF.